These 11 T cell receptor beta chains came from one sample sequenced in a study of blood T cell repertoires in COVID-19. The table came from immunoSEQ multiplex PCR; TCRdb's copy has only in-frame clones and leaves some out. The table lists some 490,000 clones, 70% to 90% of them singletons, with approximately 3.2% in the top ten. Sequencing was performed on peripheral blood. These receptors came from a human donor in a cohort sampled during active COVID-19.

This sequence joins TRBV7-8 and TRBJ2-1; TRBD1 matches 7 bases. The CDR3 has 16 amino acids. Losses at the gene ends were 5 bases for V and 4 bases for J; bases not matched to a gene: 11. Per germline, CDR1 SGHVS and CDR2 FQNEAQ. The CDR3 region has the DNA TGTGCCAGCAGCGAGGGAACAGGGGATCGGTACAATGAGCAGTTCTTC. Encoded protein: CASSEGTGDRYNEQFF.

The rearrangement uses TRBV6-4 and TRBJ2-2; no definite D call. Looked up from germline, CDR1 is MRHNA and CDR2 is SNTAGT. This CDR3 has 15 residues. The V end was cut by 5 bases, the J end by 0 bases, with 10 bases between. As DNA, the CDR3 is TGTGCCAGCAGTAAGAGCCCAACGAACACCGGGGAGCTGTTTTTT. This codes for CASSKSPTNTGELFF.

The rearrangement joins TRBV5-1 to TRBJ1-4, with TRBD1 matching 11 bases. The V segment lost 0 bases and the J segment 4 bases; nucleotides outside the gene matches: 2. Germline CDR1 and CDR2: SGHRS and YFSETQ. This CDR3 region has 16 residues. CDR3 DNA sequence: TGCGCCAGCAGCTTGGCCGGGACAGGGGGTAATGAAAAACTGTTTTTT. This gives the protein CASSLAGTGGNEKLFF.

This clone was detected only a few times. The V gene is TRBV5-4, the J gene TRBJ1-2; TRBD1 might be the D (6 bases). CDR1 is SGHNT and CDR2 is YYREEE in the germline V gene (reference sequence). This CDR3 contains 15 residues. The V gene lost 0 bases and the J gene lost 4 bases, with 13 bases spanning the gap. In DNA form, the CDR3 reads TGTGCCAGCAGCTTGGCGGCAGGGGATGCCTATGGCTACACCTTC. It yields the protein CASSLAAGDAYGYTF.

The chain combines TRBV5-1 with TRBJ2-7; D is ambiguous. Germline-derived CDR1 and CDR2 are SGHRS and YFSETQ. This CDR3 is built from 16 residues. Trimming took 0 bases from V and 0 from J, leaving 13 bases between them. The CDR3, as DNA: TGCGCCAGCAGCTTGGCCATGGGCCCCAGCTCCTACGAGCAGTACTTC. Protein: CASSLAMGPSSYEQYF.

This chain connects TRBV29-1 to TRBJ1-2; possibly TRBD1 for D (5 bases). CDR3 length: 13 residues. Germline CDR1 SQVTM, CDR2 ANQGSEA. The ends were cut back, 3 bases at V and 3 bases at J, with 11 bases in the middle. CDR3 nucleotide sequence: TGCAGCGTTGACCTAAGGGGCGACTATGGCTACACCTTC. Protein: CSVDLRGDYGYTF.

This chain uses TRBV10-3 with TRBJ1-4, with TRBD1 as a possible D gene (6 bases). CDR3 length equals 15 residues. V lost 6 bases to trimming and J lost 2 bases, with 13 bases between them. CDR1 and CDR2 from the germline V gene are ENHRY and SYGVKD. The CDR3: CAISPRDTTNEKLFF. In DNA, the CDR3 is TGTGCCATCAGCCCCAGGGACACGACTAATGAAAAACTGTTTTTT.

J is TRBJ1-2 and V is TRBV6-4; no clear D. Trimming removed 8 bases from V and 9 bases from J, with 13 bases in between. This CDR3 region has 11 residues. Per germline, CDR1 MRHNA and CDR2 SNTAGT. As DNA, the CDR3 is TGTGCCAGCTCTTCGGGGTCGAGCTACACCTTC. It codes for CASSSGSSYTF.

This rearrangement joins TRBV6-5 to TRBJ2-7; 13 bases align to TRBD2. V trimming: 8 bases; J trimming: 2 bases; junction bases outside the gene matches: 6. The CDR3 sequence is 15 residues long. Germline-derived CDR1 and CDR2 are MNHEY and SVGAGI. The DNA for the CDR3 is TGTGCCAGCGTCCCCGGGACTAGCGGGGCCTACGAGCAGTACTTC. Translating gives CASVPGTSGAYEQYF.

Many counts were recorded for this clone. The chain recombines TRBV7-2 with TRBJ2-5; a possible D gene is TRBD2 (5 bases). Per the germline V gene, CDR1 is SGHTA and CDR2 is FQGNSA. This CDR3 spans 13 amino acids. Trimming took 2 bases from V and 4 from J, leaving 8 bases between them. The CDR3 here is CASSLRLRETQYF. The CDR3 DNA reads TGTGCCAGCAGCTTACGACTACGAGAGACCCAGTACTTC.

The rearrangement links TRBV7-3 to TRBJ2-1; tentative D call: TRBD2 (6 bases). Germline CDR1 SGHTA, CDR2 FQGTGA. Between the trimmed V and J ends, which lost 5 bases and 0 bases, there was a span of 14 bases. The CDR3 has 16 amino acids. The CDR3 loop is CASSRRDFSSYNEQFF. In DNA, the CDR3 is TGTGCCAGCAGCCGGAGGGACTTTAGCTCCTACAATGAGCAGTTCTTC.